Presented here are 18 T cell receptor beta chains from one specimen sequenced in a study of blood T cells in healthy people across ages. Primed by a sample-barcoded 5' primer and a J-beta primer mix, a second PCR proceeded for roughly 6 to 12 cycles. TCRdb re-called the 5' RACE reads with MiXCR, one entry per CDR3 protein. The sample yields around 1,500,000 distinct CDR3 sequences, approximately 42% seen once. The material sequenced was blood. The source is a woman in her late teens or twenties in good health.

The chain uses TRBV24-1 and TRBJ2-4, with 9 bases lining up with TRBD1. The J call may be in error: the DNA end matches TRBJ2-5 better. This CDR3 has 15 amino acids. The V gene's germline CDR1 is KGHDR and CDR2 SFDVKD. Here the CDR3 DNA reads TGTGCCACCAGCGGAGGACAGGGGAGGGAAGAGACCCAGTACTTC. This sequence encodes CATSGGQGREETQYF.

The chain couples TRBV20-1 to TRBJ2-3; 7 bases are shared with TRBD2. V gave up 3 bases and J gave up 4 bases; unmatched junction bases: 10. CDR1 is DFQATT and CDR2 is SNEGSKA in the germline V gene (reference sequence). This CDR3 spans 15 amino acids. The CDR3 DNA is TGCAGTGCTAGGGTCGCGGGGGAATATGCAGATACGCAGTATTTT. Translation gives CSARVAGEYADTQYF.

The V and J genes are TRBV7-6 and TRBJ2-1; possible D gene TRBD2, 6 bases. This CDR3 spans 15 amino acids. Deletions cut 5 bases from V and 8 bases from J, with 19 bases between. Germline CDR1 is SGHVS and CDR2 is FNYEAQ. The DNA of the CDR3 is TGTGCCAGCAGCCGATCTAGCGAGTGGGGGGATGAGCAGTTCTTC. The encoded protein is CASSRSSEWGDEQFF.

This clonotype was found once. The chain recombines TRBV7-9 with TRBJ2-5; D might be TRBD2 (5 bases). The V gene lost 5 bases and the J gene lost 1 base, with 8 bases spanning the gap. Germline CDR1 reads SEHNR; CDR2 reads FQNEAQ (reference sequence). This CDR3 has 13 amino acids. The CDR3 nucleotides are TGTGCCAGCAGCGCGGCGGGCCAAGAGACCCAGTACTTC. Translating gives CASSAAGQETQYF.

This clonotype occurred a few times. The chain couples TRBV12-3 or TRBV12-4 to TRBJ1-6; D possibly corresponds to TRBD1 (5 bases). This CDR3 comprises 13 residues. Trimming pared 7 bases from V and 8 bases from J, leaving 12 bases between. CDR3 DNA sequence: TGTGCCAGCAACCGGGGGACGTATTCACCCCTCCACTTT. The encoded protein is CASNRGTYSPLHF.

This clonotype appeared a few times. The chain combines TRBV20-1 with TRBJ1-2, with D possibly matching TRBD1 (5 bases). The CDR3 is made up of 13 amino acids. Germline values: CDR1 DFQATT, CDR2 SNEGSKA (reference sequence). V dropped 3 bases and J dropped 2 bases, with 10 bases sitting between them. CDR3 bases: TGCAGTGCTAGGGGCGAGGGGAACTATGGCTACACCTTC. This translates into CSARGEGNYGYTF.

This clonotype was seen a single time. The J gene is TRBJ2-5, the V gene TRBV20-1; D perhaps matches TRBD2 (6 bases). The J call is uncertain, as TRBJ2-7 better fits the DNA end. Germline V CDR1 and CDR2: DFQATT, SNEGSKA (reference sequence). This CDR3 is 13 amino acids long. CDR3 residues: CSAPSEGFYEQYF. The CDR3 nucleotides are TGCAGTGCTCCCTCGGAGGGCTTCTACGAGCAGTACTTC.

J is TRBJ2-3 and V is TRBV12-3 or TRBV12-4, with a tentative D call TRBD2 (7 bases). V lost 2 bases and J lost 8, with 14 bases in between. This CDR3 has 14 amino acids. The CDR3: CASSLRGGAGTQYF. In nucleotides, the CDR3 is TGTGCCAGCAGTTTAAGAGGGGGGGCAGGTACGCAGTATTTT.

V usage is TRBV20-1 and J usage is TRBJ2-7; D tentatively reads TRBD1 or TRBD2 (5 bases each). The CDR3 sequence is 13 residues long. Germline V gene sequence: CDR1 DFQATT, CDR2 SNEGSKA (reference sequence). Trimming left V 3 bases short and J 0 bases short, with 9 bases between. The CDR3 spells CSASGTASYEQYF. The CDR3, as DNA: TGCAGTGCTAGCGGGACCGCCTCCTACGAGCAGTACTTC.

The chain carries TRBV12-3 or TRBV12-4 and TRBJ1-1; 7 nucleotides agree with TRBD1. Trimming removed 5 bases from V and 6 bases from J; junction bases left unmatched: 6. The CDR3 has 13 amino acids. The CDR3 DNA sequence: TGTGCCAGCAGTACGCAGGGGGGCCCTGAAGCTTTCTTT. Its protein is CASSTQGGPEAFF.

The chain employs TRBV20-1 and TRBJ2-5; TRBD1 aligns across 8 bases. After removal of 7 bases from V and 5 bases from J, the junction contained 12 bases not matched to a gene. The CDR3 is 14 residues long. CDR1 is DFQATT and CDR2 is SNEGSKA in the germline V gene (reference sequence). The CDR3 sequence: CSVPLTGVWETQYF. The CDR3, as DNA: TGCAGTGTACCCCTGACAGGGGTTTGGGAGACCCAGTACTTC.

This clonotype came up a few times. The gene calls are TRBV5-1 and TRBJ1-1, with TRBD1 matching over 8 bases. With 5 bases clipped from V and 5 bases from J, the junction kept 11 bases outside the gene matches. CDR3 length equals 15 residues. Germline V gives CDR1 SGHRS, CDR2 YFSETQ. CDR3 loop: CASSPTQGAGTEAFF. CDR3 in DNA: TGCGCCAGCAGTCCTACTCAGGGGGCAGGAACTGAAGCTTTCTTT.

There are a few counts of this clonotype. This CDR3 reads CSVTFPTTSGSWETQYF. In DNA form, the CDR3 reads TGCAGCGTCACCTTTCCGACGACTAGCGGGAGTTGGGAGACCCAGTACTTC. The chain links TRBV29-1 to TRBJ2-5, with 12 nucleotides matching TRBD2. The J segment lost 5 bases and the V segment lost 6 bases, leaving 16 bases of the junction unmatched. The germline CDR1 and CDR2 sequences are SQVTM and ANQGSEA. The CDR3 runs 17 residues.

This chain uses TRBV7-3 with TRBJ2-6, with D possibly matching TRBD1 (6 bases). CDR1 and CDR2 from the germline V gene are SGHTA and FQGTGA. The CDR3 is 16 amino acids. The V and J ends lost 1 base and 4 bases respectively, with 11 bases between them. Written as DNA, the CDR3 is TGTGCCAGCAGCTTAATAACAGGGAACGGGGCCAACGTCCTGACTTTC. It encodes CASSLITGNGANVLTF.

This clonotype turned up a few times. The rearrangement joins TRBV20-1 to TRBJ1-2; D unclear. The CDR3 has 12 residues. V gave up 6 bases and J gave up 0 bases, with 8 bases separating them. Germline-derived CDR1 and CDR2 are DFQATT and SNEGSKA (reference sequence). For the CDR3, the DNA is TGCAGTGCGACCGGATCTAACTATGGCTACACCTTC. Its protein is CSATGSNYGYTF.

V is TRBV20-1 and J is TRBJ2-3, with 10 bases that match TRBD2. Germline CDR1 DFQATT, CDR2 SNEGSKA (reference sequence). This CDR3 comprises 16 residues. V was clipped by 2 bases and J by 0 bases; unmatched bases: 5. The chain's CDR3 is CSARSLTSGSTDTQYF. The CDR3 DNA reads as TGCAGTGCTAGATCGCTGACTAGCGGGAGCACAGATACGCAGTATTTT.

The chain is built from TRBV7-6 and TRBJ2-3, with D hard to call. CDR3 length: 14 amino acids. The V gene's germline CDR1 is SGHVS and CDR2 FNYEAQ. The V end was cut by 2 bases, the J end by 5 bases, with 11 bases between. The CDR3 sequence: CASSLLEELDTQYF. Written as DNA, the CDR3 is TGTGCCAGCAGCTTACTTGAGGAGTTAGATACGCAGTATTTT.

The chain is built from TRBV20-1 and TRBJ1-5; D gene ambiguous. V was trimmed by 5 bases and J by 2 bases, leaving 16 bases between them. Germline V gene data show CDR1 as DFQATT and CDR2 as SNEGSKA (reference sequence). This CDR3 is built from 15 residues. The CDR3 nucleotides read TGCAGTGCTCCCAAAATTGGGGAAGGCAATCAGCCCCAGCATTTT. Amino acids: CSAPKIGEGNQPQHF.